Below, 23 T cell receptor beta chains from the same sample are listed, as sequenced in a study of cytomegalovirus exposure and HLA in healthy donors. The primer mix had 60 Vbeta and 13 Jbeta primers. Sequencing was performed with immunoSEQ multiplex PCR; in TCRdb, only in-frame clones are kept and a portion is missing. The table lists about 200,000 clones, roughly 90% of them singletons. Sequencing was carried out using PBMCs. The source of these receptors is a boy between 2 and 10 years old in good health and CMV-seronegative.

The genes are TRBV14 and TRBJ2-7; D gene uncertain. V was pared by 0 bases and J by 3 bases, with 3 bases between. Germline CDR1 reads SGHDN; CDR2 reads FVKESK. This CDR3 comprises 12 residues. The CDR3 sequence: CASSQDHYEQYF. Written as DNA, the CDR3 is TGTGCCAGCAGCCAAGACCACTACGAGCAGTACTTC. Complete variable domain (other parts from reference TRBV14 and TRBJ2-7): EAGVTQFPSHSVIEKGQTVTLRCDPISGHDNLYWYRRVMGKEIKFLLHFVKESKQDESGMPNNRFLAERTGGTYSTLKVQPAELEDSGVYFCASSQDHYEQYFGPGTRLTVT.

V is TRBV28 and J is TRBJ2-7, with 11 bases aligning to TRBD2. After removal of 5 bases from V and 5 bases from J, the junction contained 8 bases not matched to a gene. Germline V gene data show CDR1 as MDHEN and CDR2 as SYDVKM. The CDR3 spans 15 residues. CDR3 amino acids: CASSRGLAVIDEQYF. CDR3 bases: TGTGCCAGCAGTCGGGGACTAGCGGTGATCGACGAGCAGTACTTC.

V and J are TRBV27 and TRBJ2-5, with 11 bases matching TRBD2. J was trimmed by 5 bases and V by 5 bases; bases with no gene match: 16. The length of the CDR3 is 18 residues. The germline CDR1 and CDR2 sequences are MNHEY and SMNVEV (reference sequence). CDR3 in amino acids: CASSIRGPSGRLGETQYF. The CDR3 coding sequence is TGTGCCAGCAGTATTAGAGGGCCTAGCGGGAGGTTGGGGGAGACCCAGTACTTC.

This rearrangement joins TRBV28 to TRBJ1-1; 7 bases fit TRBD1. The germline V gene has CDR1 MDHEN and CDR2 SYDVKM. This CDR3 has 14 residues. The ends lost 6 bases at V and 2 bases at J; junction bases unmatched: 6. CDR3 in DNA: TGTGCCAGCAGGTCCTACAGGGGAAACACTGAAGCTTTCTTT. Translated, it gives CASRSYRGNTEAFF. The whole variable domain, filled in from reference TRBV28 and TRBJ1-1, reads DVKVTQSSRYLVKRTGEKVFLECVQDMDHENMFWYRQDPGLGLRLIYFSYDVKMKEKGDIPEGYSVSREKKERFSLILESASTNQTSMYLCASRSYRGNTEAFFGQGTRLTVV.

This clone was recorded a few times. The V and J genes are TRBV29-1 and TRBJ1-1, with a possible D match to TRBD1 (5 bases). The germline gives CDR1 SQVTM, CDR2 ANQGSEA. This CDR3 is 12 amino acids long. The V gene lost 5 bases and the J gene lost 7 bases, with 14 bases spanning the gap. CDR3 DNA sequence: TGCAGCGTTTCTATGGGGACTAGTGAAGCTTTCTTT. It specifies CSVSMGTSEAFF.

The chain recombines TRBV19 with TRBJ1-5; D is ambiguous. Looked up from germline, CDR1 is LNHDA and CDR2 is SQIVND (reference sequence). Trimming left V 5 bases short and J 0 bases short, with 8 bases between. The CDR3 has 14 residues. The CDR3 bases are TGTGCCAGTAGTGGGGAGACTAGCAATCAGCCCCAGCATTTT. Encoded protein: CASSGETSNQPQHF.

The rearrangement links TRBV27 to TRBJ2-7, with 7 bases fitting TRBD1. Trimming took 0 bases from V and 1 from J; bases not matched to a gene: 6. This CDR3 has 16 residues. Germline lookup yields CDR1 MNHEY and CDR2 SMNVEV (reference sequence). CDR3 in amino acids: CASSLSPQGESYEQYF. In DNA form, the CDR3 reads TGTGCCAGCAGTTTATCCCCTCAGGGGGAATCCTACGAGCAGTACTTC.

The gene calls are TRBV5-4 and TRBJ2-1; TRBD2 agrees at 9 bases. Germline CDR1 is SGHNT and CDR2 is YYREEE (reference sequence). This CDR3 is built from 16 residues. The V and J ends lost 6 bases and 2 bases, in that order; junction bases with no gene match: 9. CDR3 loop: CASNRRRGGTYNEQFF. The CDR3 coding sequence is TGTGCCAGCAACCGGCGGCGGGGGGGTACCTACAATGAGCAGTTCTTC.

The genes are TRBV29-1 and TRBJ2-1; tentative D call: TRBD2 (6 bases). Trimming took off 7 bases at V and 9 bases at J, with 22 bases between the two ends. This CDR3 has 14 residues. Germline V gene sequence: CDR1 SQVTM, CDR2 ANQGSEA. CDR3 loop: CSAGLLASLGEQFF. For the CDR3, the DNA is TGCAGCGCTGGCTTACTAGCATCTTTGGGTGAGCAGTTCTTC.

J is TRBJ1-1 and V is TRBV6-5, with a tentative D call TRBD1 (6 bases). Trimming left V 5 bases short and J 8 bases short, with 12 bases between. Germline loops: CDR1 MNHEY, CDR2 SVGAGI. CDR3 length: 12 amino acids. DNA for the CDR3: TGTGCCAGCAGTCAGGGGTTACTCGAAGCTTTCTTT. It yields the protein CASSQGLLEAFF.

This clone has a single count. This sequence joins TRBV27 and TRBJ1-5, with 9 bases aligning to TRBD1. From germline, CDR1 is MNHEY and CDR2 SMNVEV (reference sequence). This CDR3 is built from 15 residues. Unmatched junction bases numbered 14, after V lost 6 bases and J lost 11 bases. For the CDR3, the DNA is TGTGCCAGCAGGAATACCGGGACAGGGTCCCTTTCCCAGCATTTT. The encoded protein is CASRNTGTGSLSQHF.

The chain employs TRBV19 and TRBJ2-1; D possibly corresponds to TRBD1 (5 bases). The CDR3 spans 12 residues. Germline lookup yields CDR1 LNHDA and CDR2 SQIVND (reference sequence). The V and J ends lost 9 bases and 5 bases respectively, with 11 bases between them. The CDR3 loop reads CASRTGNNEQFF. In DNA form, the CDR3 reads TGTGCCAGCCGCACAGGCAACAATGAGCAGTTCTTC.

The chain is built from TRBV4-1 and TRBJ1-1; TRBD1 matches at 10 bases. The CDR3 runs 17 residues. CDR1 is MGHRA and CDR2 is YSYEKL in the germline V gene. Trimming removed 1 base from V and 4 bases from J; junction bases left unmatched: 9. CDR3 coding DNA: TGCGCCAGCAGCCAAGCGCCCGGGACAGGGGATTTCACTGAAGCTTTCTTT. This codes for CASSQAPGTGDFTEAFF.

The V call is TRBV18, the J call TRBJ2-3; 7 bases line up with TRBD1. Trimming cost V 4 bases and J 4 bases; bases outside gene matches: 8. Germline values: CDR1 KGHSH, CDR2 LQKENI. The CDR3 contains 15 residues. The CDR3 nucleotides are TGTGCCAGCTCACTACCTAGACAGGGTTCAGATACGCAGTATTTT. Its translation: CASSLPRQGSDTQYF.

The chain combines TRBV7-9 with TRBJ1-1; maybe TRBD1 (5 bases). The CDR3 length is 14 residues. CDR1 and CDR2 (germline): SEHNR, FQNEAQ (reference sequence). Trimming shortened V by 3 bases and J by 1 base, and 9 bases separated the two germline ends. The CDR3 spells CASSFLGANTEAFF. CDR3 in DNA: TGTGCCAGCAGCTTTTTAGGGGCGAACACTGAAGCTTTCTTT.

The chain couples TRBV6-1 to TRBJ2-7; 7 bases agree with TRBD2. The CDR3 has 13 residues. J gave up 2 bases and V 4 bases, and 2 bases lay outside the gene matches. Germline CDR1 reads MNHNS; CDR2 reads SASEGT. CDR3 protein: CASSASGTYEQYF. The CDR3, as DNA: TGTGCCAGCAGTGCCAGCGGGACCTACGAGCAGTACTTC.

The chain recombines TRBV11-3 with TRBJ2-1, with 15 bases identical to TRBD2. CDR3 size: 15 residues. V was pared by 5 bases and J by 7 bases, with 3 bases of the junction left unmatched. The V gene's germline CDR1 is SGHNT and CDR2 YENEEA. The CDR3 DNA is TGTGCCAGCAGCCCCGGGACTAGCGGGAGGAATGAGCAGTTCTTC. Its translation: CASSPGTSGRNEQFF. Based on the CDR3 plus reference TRBV11-3 and TRBJ2-1, the full variable domain is EAGVVQSPRYKIIEKKQPVAFWCNPISGHNTLYWYLQNLGQGPELLIRYENEEAVDDSQLPKDRFSAERLKGVDSTLKIQPAELGDSAVYLCASSPGTSGRNEQFFGPGTRLTVL.

The V call is TRBV11-1, the J call TRBJ2-6; D is ambiguous. Germline V gene lookup returns CDR1 SGHAT and CDR2 FQDESV (reference sequence). The CDR3 runs 15 residues. V lost 5 bases and J 2 bases, leaving 10 bases between the germline ends. DNA for the CDR3: TGTGCCAGCAGCCCTGGTCGGGCTGGGGCCAACGTCCTGACTTTC. Its protein product is CASSPGRAGANVLTF.

The chain recombines TRBV19 with TRBJ2-3, with D perhaps matching TRBD1 (6 bases). V lost 1 base to trimming and J lost 0 bases, with 8 bases between them. The CDR3 has 15 residues. Germline-derived CDR1 and CDR2 are LNHDA and SQIVND (reference sequence). The DNA for the CDR3 is TGTGCCAGTAGTATAGTGACAGGCAGCACAGATACGCAGTATTTT. This sequence encodes CASSIVTGSTDTQYF.

J is TRBJ2-1 and V is TRBV7-3, with 7 bases lining up with TRBD2. This CDR3 has 18 amino acids. Germline assignment: CDR1 SGHTA and CDR2 FQGTGA. V shed 4 bases, J shed 0 bases, and the junction held 12 bases outside the gene matches. The CDR3 sequence: CASSSSRRGTISYNEQFF. For the CDR3, the DNA is TGTGCCAGCAGCTCAAGCCGGCGGGGGACCATCTCCTACAATGAGCAGTTCTTC.

The chain has TRBV5-1 and TRBJ1-1; no clear D. Germline V gives CDR1 SGHRS, CDR2 YFSETQ. The CDR3 spans 13 residues. Trimming removed 5 bases from V and 6 bases from J, with 14 bases in between. DNA for the CDR3: TGCGCCAGCAGTCACATCGAGGAGGCTGAAGCTTTCTTT. This codes for CASSHIEEAEAFF.

CDR3 coding DNA: TGTGCCAGCAGTTGCGGGACTAGCCCAGAGAGGTATACGCAGTATTTT. Translation: CASSCGTSPERYTQYF. The chain has TRBV28 and TRBJ2-3; 9 bases align to TRBD2. The CDR3 is 16 amino acids. Germline assignment: CDR1 MDHEN and CDR2 SYDVKM. After removal of 4 bases from V and 7 bases from J, the junction contained 12 bases not matched to a gene.

V usage is TRBV28 and J usage is TRBJ2-5; no clear D. Germline V gives CDR1 MDHEN, CDR2 SYDVKM. V lost 1 base and J 0 bases, leaving 3 bases between the germline ends. The CDR3 length is 13 residues. CDR3 coding DNA: TGTGCCAGCAGTTTATACAACCAAGAGACCCAGTACTTC. Translated: CASSLYNQETQYF.